Given below is one T cell receptor (beta chain) in context. Its matching antigen is unknown. This specimen belongs to a study of cytomegalovirus exposure and HLA in healthy donors. Whole-study context: From approximately 170 million T cells, an earlier analysis saw around 120 million unique TCR beta sequences.

The donors (healthy individuals) were bone marrow donors. Broader study findings: Researchers reported in a later analysis that a missense DCLRE1C variant was tied to TCR beta V- and J-gene trimming. In a later analysis, an Asian-associated ancestry cluster reportedly showed fewer N-insertions than the 666-donor mean.

The PCR made use of 60 Vbeta and 13 Jbeta primers. Sequencing was performed with immunoSEQ multiplex PCR; in TCRdb, only in-frame clones are kept and a portion is missing. The data show about 130,000 clones, with roughly four fifths seen just once and approximately 1.1% held by the top ten. Sequenced material: PBMCs. The receptor was derived from a boy aged 10-17 years in good health and CMV-seronegative.

This CDR3 reads CASSVGAGGDGYTF. The CDR3 DNA reads as TGTGCCAGCAGCGTAGGGGCAGGGGGTGATGGCTACACCTTC. The chain recombines TRBV9 with TRBJ1-2, with 7 bases that match TRBD1. The CDR3 loop spans 14 amino acids. Unmatched junction bases numbered 5, after V lost 0 bases and J lost 6 bases. Germline loops: CDR1 SGDLS, CDR2 YYNGEE.